This TCR beta chain was found in a study of T cells in Graves' hyperthyroidism and ophthalmopathy. This clonotype was detected ten times or more. What it binds is not known. The V gene's germline CDR1 is LGHNT and CDR2 FRNRAP. V gave up 4 bases and J gave up 2 bases, with 19 bases separating them. The CDR3 is made up of 17 amino acids. Amplified TCR beta CDR3 regions derived from RNA transcripts. The HTBI set primed first-round TCR CDR3 RT-PCR. A single record per CDR3 protein comes from TCRdb applying MiXCR to the multiplex PCR reads. The sample records approximately 210,000 distinct CDR3 sequences, over 15% being singletons. Study-wide results and limits: The model anticipated ophthalmopathy a median about six months pre-onset. Blood also carried most thyroid clonotypes expanded above 0.001.

This chain joins TRBV12-5 and TRBJ2-3; D is tentatively TRBD1 or TRBD2 (5 bases each). The specimen sequenced was blood. This receptor was obtained from a middle-aged man with Graves' hyperthyroidism. The CDR3 nucleotides are TGTGCTAGTGGTTGGGGGACCGAGGGTTATAACACAGATACGCAGTATTTT. Amino acids: CASGWGTEGYNTDTQYF.